The 14 T cell receptor beta chains below all came from one sample that was sequenced in a study of shared clonotypes between healthy human individuals. Assay used: immunoSEQ multiplex PCR; TCRdb lists only in-frame clones, some missing. The table lists more than 400,000 clones, almost 97% of them singletons, with approximately 0.062% in the top ten. The sequencing sample was made of naive CD4+ T cells sorted from blood. The subset: CD45RA+ positively selected. Every receptor here comes from a woman younger than 45 in good health.

The V gene is TRBV5-1, the J gene TRBJ1-6; TRBD1 matches 7 bases. This CDR3 has 16 amino acids. CDR1 is SGHRS and CDR2 is YFSETQ in the germline V gene. The J segment lost 7 bases and the V segment lost 4 bases, leaving 11 bases of the junction unmatched. CDR3 nucleotides: TGCGCCAGCAGCCCGGGGGCAGGGGGTATCAATTCACCCCTCCACTTT. Translating it yields CASSPGAGGINSPLHF.

The chain links TRBV4-2 to TRBJ2-3; D is perhaps TRBD2 (6 bases). V was trimmed by 6 bases and J by 3 bases, leaving 13 bases between them. Germline assignment: CDR1 LGHNA and CDR2 YNFKEQ. The CDR3 is 14 amino acids. The CDR3 is CASRRLGTTDTQYF. The CDR3 region has the DNA TGTGCCAGCAGACGACTAGGCACTACAGATACGCAGTATTTT.

CDR3: CASSFVTSGKQYEQYF. The DNA of the CDR3 is TGTGCCAGCAGCTTTGTTACTAGCGGGAAACAATACGAGCAGTACTTC. J is TRBJ2-7 and V is TRBV11-2; 10 bases are shared with TRBD2. Trimming took 3 bases from V and 4 from J; bases not matched to a gene: 9. The CDR3 contains 16 residues. The germline gives CDR1 SGHAT, CDR2 FQNNGV.

The chain links TRBV14 to TRBJ2-5, with 8 nucleotides matching TRBD2. Germline V CDR1 and CDR2: SGHDN, FVKESK. This CDR3 is built from 16 residues. The ends lost 2 bases at V and 5 bases at J; junction bases unmatched: 10. The CDR3 sequence: CASSQTPGLVSETQYF. CDR3 bases: TGTGCCAGCAGCCAAACTCCGGGACTAGTATCGGAGACCCAGTACTTC.

The chain links TRBV5-8 to TRBJ1-2; D not resolved. From germline, CDR1 is SGHTS and CDR2 YDEGEE. The length of the CDR3 is 12 residues. V lost 1 base, J lost 8 bases, and 9 bases lay in between. Here the CDR3 DNA reads TGTGCCAGCAGCTTGCTACAGTTGGGCTACACCTTC. Its protein product is CASSLLQLGYTF.

This chain links TRBV28 with TRBJ2-5; D is unresolved. Trimming took 5 bases from V and 5 from J, leaving 18 bases between them. This CDR3 has 15 residues. Germline loops: CDR1 MDHEN, CDR2 SYDVKM. The CDR3 DNA is TGTGCCAGCAGTGCACTGGGTGAAAGCGTGGAGACCCAGTACTTC. Residues: CASSALGESVETQYF.

The V and J genes are TRBV2 and TRBJ2-6, with D possibly being TRBD1 (5 bases). The CDR3 spans 13 residues. Germline V gene sequence: CDR1 SNHLY, CDR2 FYNNEI. V lost 7 bases and J 3 bases, leaving 7 bases between the germline ends. In nucleotides, the CDR3 is TGTGCCAGCACCAGGGTTGGGGCCAACGTCCTGACTTTC. This encodes CASTRVGANVLTF.

In nucleotides, the CDR3 is TGTGCCAGCAGCCCCCCCGGTGAAGCGGGACGCAACGAGCAGTACTTC. Encoded protein: CASSPPGEAGRNEQYF. The V gene is TRBV5-4, the J gene TRBJ2-7, with 7 bases lining up with TRBD2. The germline CDR1 and CDR2 sequences are SGHNT and YYREEE (reference sequence). The CDR3 sequence is 16 residues long. The ends lost 4 bases at V and 5 bases at J; junction bases unmatched: 15.

The gene calls are TRBV29-1 and TRBJ2-1; TRBD2 might be the D (5 bases). The CDR3 is made up of 15 amino acids. V dropped 7 bases and J dropped 0 bases, with 16 bases sitting between them. Germline V lookup: CDR1 SQVTM, CDR2 ANQGSEA. CDR3 sequence reads: CSAGWTGSSYNEQFF. The CDR3 nucleotides are TGCAGCGCCGGGTGGACGGGAAGCTCCTACAATGAGCAGTTCTTC.

The chain is built from TRBV2 and TRBJ2-7; 9 nucleotides match TRBD1. V was clipped by 4 bases and J by 0 bases; unmatched bases: 4. The CDR3 spans 15 residues. Germline lookup yields CDR1 SNHLY and CDR2 FYNNEI. CDR3 nucleotides: TGTGCCAGCAGTGGCCGGGACAGGGCCTCCTACGAGCAGTACTTC. Amino acid sequence: CASSGRDRASYEQYF. The full variable domain, its missing parts supplied by reference TRBV2 and TRBJ2-7, is EPEVTQTPSHQVTQMGQEVILRCVPISNHLYFYWYRQILGQKVEFLVSFYNNEISEKSEIFDDQFSVERPDGSNFTLKIRSTKLEDSAMYFCASSGRDRASYEQYFGPGTRLTVT.

J is TRBJ1-4 and V is TRBV7-8, with a possible D match to TRBD1 (5 bases). Germline CDR1 and CDR2: SGHVS and FQNEAQ. Trimming stripped 2 bases from V and 11 bases from J, with 18 bases between. This CDR3 contains 15 residues. The chain's CDR3 is CASSLIDGAGGKLFF. The CDR3 DNA is TGTGCCAGCAGCTTAATCGATGGGGCAGGCGGGAAACTGTTTTTT.

In DNA form, the CDR3 reads TGTGCCAGCAGGGGAGGCAGGGGACGAACTAATGAAAAACTGTTTTTT. Its protein product is CASRGGRGRTNEKLFF. This rearrangement joins TRBV4-2 to TRBJ1-4; the D gene is possibly TRBD1 (6 bases). CDR1 LGHNA and CDR2 YNFKEQ come from the germline V gene. The CDR3 spans 16 residues. V lost 6 bases and J lost 1, with 15 bases in between.

The V and J genes are TRBV5-8 and TRBJ2-7, with TRBD1 identical over 11 bases. Germline loops: CDR1 SGHTS, CDR2 YDEGEE. Trimming removed 3 bases from V and 4 bases from J; junction bases left unmatched: 15. CDR3 length: 18 amino acids. The CDR3 region has the DNA TGTGCCAGCAGCTCAGGGACAGGGGGTCCCGCTGAGACGTACGAGCAGTACTTC. The encoded protein is CASSSGTGGPAETYEQYF.

The rearrangement uses TRBV28 and TRBJ2-5; 9 bases match TRBD2. The J call could be wrong; TRBJ2-7 is a better fit for the DNA end. Germline-derived CDR1 and CDR2 are MDHEN and SYDVKM. This CDR3 is 15 amino acids long. The CDR3 protein is CASSFLGSGRAEQYF. In nucleotides, the CDR3 is TGTGCCAGCAGTTTTTTAGGTAGCGGGAGAGCCGAGCAGTACTTC.